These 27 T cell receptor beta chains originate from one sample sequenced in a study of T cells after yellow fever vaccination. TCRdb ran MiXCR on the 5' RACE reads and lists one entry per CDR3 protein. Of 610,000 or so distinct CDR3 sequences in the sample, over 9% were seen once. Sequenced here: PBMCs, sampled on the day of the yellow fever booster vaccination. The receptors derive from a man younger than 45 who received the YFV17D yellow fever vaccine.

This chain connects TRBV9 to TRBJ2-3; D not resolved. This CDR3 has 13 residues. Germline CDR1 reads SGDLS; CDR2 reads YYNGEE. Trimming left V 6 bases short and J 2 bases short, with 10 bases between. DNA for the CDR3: TGTGCCAGCACCGGACCGAACACAGATACGCAGTATTTT. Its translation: CASTGPNTDTQYF.

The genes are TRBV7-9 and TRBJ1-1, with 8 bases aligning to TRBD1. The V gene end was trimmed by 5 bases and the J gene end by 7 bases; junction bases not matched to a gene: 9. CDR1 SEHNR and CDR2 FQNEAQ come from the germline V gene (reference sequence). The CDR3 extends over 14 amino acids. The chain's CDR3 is CASSASGTGSEAFF. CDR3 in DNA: TGTGCCAGCAGCGCTAGCGGGACAGGCAGTGAAGCTTTCTTT.

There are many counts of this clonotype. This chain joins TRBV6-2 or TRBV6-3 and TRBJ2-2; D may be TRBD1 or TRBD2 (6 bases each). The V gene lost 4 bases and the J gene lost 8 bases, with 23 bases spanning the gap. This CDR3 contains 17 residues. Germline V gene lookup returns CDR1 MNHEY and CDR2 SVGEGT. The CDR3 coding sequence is TGTGCCAGCAGTTCGACAGGCCCGACTAGGGGTGGAGGGGAGCTGTTTTTT. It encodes CASSSTGPTRGGGELFF.

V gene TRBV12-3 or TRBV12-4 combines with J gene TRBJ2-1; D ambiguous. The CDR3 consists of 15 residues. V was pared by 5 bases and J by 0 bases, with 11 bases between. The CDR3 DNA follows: TGTGCCAGCAGTAGCGAGTCAAGCTCCTACAATGAGCAGTTCTTC. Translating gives CASSSESSSYNEQFF.

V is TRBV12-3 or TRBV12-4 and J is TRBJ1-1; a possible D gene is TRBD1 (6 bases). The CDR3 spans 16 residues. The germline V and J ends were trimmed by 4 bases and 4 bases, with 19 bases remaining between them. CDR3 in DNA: TGTGCCAGCAGTTCCTTCCGACAGGTCCAGGGCACTGAAGCTTTCTTT. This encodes CASSSFRQVQGTEAFF.

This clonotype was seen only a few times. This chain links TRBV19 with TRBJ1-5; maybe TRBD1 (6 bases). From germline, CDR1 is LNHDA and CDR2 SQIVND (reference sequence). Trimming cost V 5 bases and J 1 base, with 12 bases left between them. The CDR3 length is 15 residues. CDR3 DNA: TGTGCCAGTAGTTGGGGACATCAGAGCAATCAGCCCCAGCATTTT. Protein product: CASSWGHQSNQPQHF.

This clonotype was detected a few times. This chain's CDR3 is CASSQGLAPIWEQYF. CDR3 DNA sequence: TGTGCCAGCAGCCAAGGATTAGCGCCAATTTGGGAGCAGTACTTC. This sequence joins TRBV14 and TRBJ2-7; perhaps TRBD2 as D (5 bases). The CDR3 extends over 15 amino acids. V lost 1 base, J lost 7 bases, and 17 bases lay in between. Per the germline V gene, CDR1 is SGHDN and CDR2 is FVKESK.

CDR3 protein: CASSYSIVSATSGSGYEQYF. The CDR3 DNA is TGTGCCAGCAGTTACTCGATAGTGAGCGCGACTAGCGGGAGTGGTTACGAGCAGTACTTC. The chain recombines TRBV6-2 or TRBV6-3 with TRBJ2-7; 12 bases line up with TRBD2. The CDR3 contains 20 residues. The germline gives CDR1 MNHEY, CDR2 SVGEGT. The V segment lost 0 bases and the J segment 4 bases; nucleotides outside the gene matches: 16.

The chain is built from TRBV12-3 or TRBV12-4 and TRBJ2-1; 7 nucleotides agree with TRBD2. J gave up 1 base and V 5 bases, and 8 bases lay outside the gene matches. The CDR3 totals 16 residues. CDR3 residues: CASSLPERESYNEQFF. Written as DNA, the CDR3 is TGTGCCAGCAGTCTGCCGGAGCGGGAATCCTACAATGAGCAGTTCTTC.

The CDR3 coding sequence is TGTGCCAGCAGTTTCCCAGGCCTATCCTTTTGGTACTTC. This encodes CASSFPGLSFWYF. V is TRBV28 and J is TRBJ2-7; unclear D gene. Germline V gene lookup returns CDR1 MDHEN and CDR2 SYDVKM. The CDR3 has 13 residues. V shed 3 bases and J shed 12 bases, with 18 bases lying between them.

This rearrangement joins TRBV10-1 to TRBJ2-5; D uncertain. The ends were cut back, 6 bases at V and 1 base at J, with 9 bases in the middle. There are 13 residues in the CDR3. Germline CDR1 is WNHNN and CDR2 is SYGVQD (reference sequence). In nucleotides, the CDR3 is TGCGCCAGCAGCGCAGGCATCCAAGAGACCCAGTACTTC. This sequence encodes CASSAGIQETQYF.

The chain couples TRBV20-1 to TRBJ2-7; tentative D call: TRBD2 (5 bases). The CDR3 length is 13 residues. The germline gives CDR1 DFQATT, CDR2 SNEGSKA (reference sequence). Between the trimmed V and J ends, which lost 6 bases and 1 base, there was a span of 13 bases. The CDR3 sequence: CSATRRLSYEQYF. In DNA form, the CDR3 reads TGCAGTGCCACTAGAAGGCTGTCCTACGAGCAGTACTTC.

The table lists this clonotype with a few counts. CDR3 nucleotides: TGTGCCAGCAGCTTCCGACTAATCACCGGGGAGCTGTTTTTT. It translates to CASSFRLITGELFF. The rearrangement links TRBV9 to TRBJ2-2; a possible D gene is TRBD2 (5 bases). The CDR3 covers 14 residues. The V and J ends lost 4 bases and 4 bases respectively, with 11 bases between them. CDR1 is SGDLS, CDR2 YYNGEE, per germline. Looking up the rest from reference TRBV9 and TRBJ2-2 gives the full variable domain: DSGVTQTPKHLITATGQRVTLRCSPRSGDLSVYWYQQSLDQGLQFLIQYYNGEERAKGNILERFSAQQFPDLHSELNLSSLELGDSALYFCASSFRLITGELFFGEGSRLTVL.

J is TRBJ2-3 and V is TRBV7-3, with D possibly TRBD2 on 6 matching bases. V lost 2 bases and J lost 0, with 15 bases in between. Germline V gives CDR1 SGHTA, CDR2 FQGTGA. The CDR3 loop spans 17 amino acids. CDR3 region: CASSLGGTSRSTDTQYF. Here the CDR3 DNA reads TGTGCCAGCAGCTTAGGTGGAACTAGCCGCAGCACAGATACGCAGTATTTT.

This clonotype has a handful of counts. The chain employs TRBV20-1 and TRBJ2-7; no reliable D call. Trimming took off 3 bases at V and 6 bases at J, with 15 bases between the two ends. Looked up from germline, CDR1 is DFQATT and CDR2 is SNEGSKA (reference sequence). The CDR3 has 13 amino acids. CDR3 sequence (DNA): TGCAGTGCTAGGGCCCCTCTAGTAGGCGAGCAGTACTTC. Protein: CSARAPLVGEQYF.

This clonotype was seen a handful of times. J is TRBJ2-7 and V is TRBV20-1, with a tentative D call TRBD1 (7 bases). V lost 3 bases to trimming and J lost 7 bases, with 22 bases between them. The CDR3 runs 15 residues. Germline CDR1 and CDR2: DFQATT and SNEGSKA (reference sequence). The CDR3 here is CSASVVGQGGREQYF. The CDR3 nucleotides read TGCAGTGCTAGTGTGGTAGGCCAGGGGGGTAGGGAGCAGTACTTC.

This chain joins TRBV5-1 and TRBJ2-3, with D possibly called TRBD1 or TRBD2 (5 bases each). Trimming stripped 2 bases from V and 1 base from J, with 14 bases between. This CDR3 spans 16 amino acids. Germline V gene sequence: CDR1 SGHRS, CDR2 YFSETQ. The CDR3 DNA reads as TGCGCCAGCAGCTTCGGGGCTAGATTGGGCACAGATACGCAGTATTTT. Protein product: CASSFGARLGTDTQYF. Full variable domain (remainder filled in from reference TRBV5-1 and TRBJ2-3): KAGVTQTPRYLIKTRGQQVTLSCSPISGHRSVSWYQQTPGQGLQFLFEYFSETQRNKGNFPGRFSGRQFSNSRSEMNVSTLELGDSALYLCASSFGARLGTDTQYFGPGTRLTVL.

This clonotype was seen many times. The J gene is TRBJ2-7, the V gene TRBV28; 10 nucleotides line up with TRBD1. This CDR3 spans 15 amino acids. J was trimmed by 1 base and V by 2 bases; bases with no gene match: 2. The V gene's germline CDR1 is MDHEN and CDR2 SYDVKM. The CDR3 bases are TGTGCCAGCAGTTTAAGGACAGGGGGTTCCTACGAGCAGTACTTC. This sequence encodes CASSLRTGGSYEQYF.

CDR3 residues: CATSDPMTSGTGYNEQFF. DNA of the CDR3: TGTGCCACCAGTGATCCAATGACTTCCGGGACAGGATACAATGAGCAGTTCTTC. The chain links TRBV24-1 to TRBJ2-1; TRBD1 aligns across 8 bases. The CDR3 consists of 18 residues. The germline CDR1 and CDR2 sequences are KGHDR and SFDVKD. Trimming took 3 bases from V and 4 from J; bases not matched to a gene: 13.

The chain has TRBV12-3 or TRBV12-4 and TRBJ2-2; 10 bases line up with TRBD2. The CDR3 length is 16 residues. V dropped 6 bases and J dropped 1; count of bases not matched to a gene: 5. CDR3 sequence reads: CASRVAGGLNTGELFF. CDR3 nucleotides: TGTGCCAGCAGAGTAGCGGGAGGCCTGAACACCGGGGAGCTGTTTTTT.

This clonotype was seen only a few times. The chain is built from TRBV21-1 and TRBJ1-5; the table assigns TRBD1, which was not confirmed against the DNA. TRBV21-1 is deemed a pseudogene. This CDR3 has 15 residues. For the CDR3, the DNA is TGTGCCAGCAGCAATTCGGGACAGGAGGGGCAGCCCCAGCATTTT. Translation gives CASSNSGQEGQPQHF.

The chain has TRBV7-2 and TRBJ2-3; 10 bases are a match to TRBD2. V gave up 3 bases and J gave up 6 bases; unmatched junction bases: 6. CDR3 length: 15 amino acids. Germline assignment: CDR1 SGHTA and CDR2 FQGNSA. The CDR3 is CASSFTTSGFDTQYF. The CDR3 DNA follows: TGTGCCAGCAGCTTCACGACTAGCGGGTTTGATACGCAGTATTTT.

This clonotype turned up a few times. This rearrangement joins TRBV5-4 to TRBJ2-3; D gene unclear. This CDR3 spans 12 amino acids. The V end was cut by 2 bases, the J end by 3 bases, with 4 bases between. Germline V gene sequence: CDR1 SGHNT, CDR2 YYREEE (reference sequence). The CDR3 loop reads CASSFMTDTQYF. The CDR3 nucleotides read TGTGCCAGCAGCTTTATGACAGATACGCAGTATTTT. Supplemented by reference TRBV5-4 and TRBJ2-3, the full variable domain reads ETGVTQSPTHLIKTRGQQVTLRCSSQSGHNTVSWYQQALGQGPQFIFQYYREEENGRGNFPPRFSGLQFPNYSSELNVNALELDDSALYLCASSFMTDTQYFGPGTRLTVL.

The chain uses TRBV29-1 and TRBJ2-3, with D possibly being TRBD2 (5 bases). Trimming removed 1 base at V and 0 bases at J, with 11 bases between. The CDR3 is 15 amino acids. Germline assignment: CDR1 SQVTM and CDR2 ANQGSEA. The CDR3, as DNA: TGCAGCGTTGAAGGAGAGCGGACTAGCACAGATACGCAGTATTTT. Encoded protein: CSVEGERTSTDTQYF.

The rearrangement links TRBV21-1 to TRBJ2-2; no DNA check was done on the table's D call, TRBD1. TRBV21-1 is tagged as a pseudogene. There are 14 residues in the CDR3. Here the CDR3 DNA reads TGTGCCAGCAGCACACACAGGGGACCCGGGGAGCTGTTTTTT. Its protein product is CASSTHRGPGELFF.

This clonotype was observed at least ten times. The CDR3 loop reads CASSLTSGPGGNIQYF. As DNA, the CDR3 is TGTGCCAGCAGCTTAACTAGCGGTCCCGGCGGGAACATTCAGTACTTC. The chain recombines TRBV7-8 with TRBJ2-4, with 8 bases fitting TRBD2. Germline V gene lookup returns CDR1 SGHVS and CDR2 FQNEAQ. The CDR3 is made up of 16 amino acids. Unmatched junction bases numbered 10, after V lost 2 bases and J lost 7 bases.

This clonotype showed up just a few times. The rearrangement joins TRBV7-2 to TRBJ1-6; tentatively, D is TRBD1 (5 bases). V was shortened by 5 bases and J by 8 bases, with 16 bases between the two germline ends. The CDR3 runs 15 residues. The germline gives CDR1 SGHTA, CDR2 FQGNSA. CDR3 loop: CASSGRGTAHSPLHF. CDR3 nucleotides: TGTGCCAGCAGCGGGAGAGGGACGGCTCATTCACCCCTCCACTTT. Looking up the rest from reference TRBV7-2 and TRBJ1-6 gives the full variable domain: GAGVSQSPSNKVTEKGKDVELRCDPISGHTALYWYRQSLGQGLEFLIYFQGNSAPDKSGLPSDRFSAERTGGSVSTLTIQRTQQEDSAVYLCASSGRGTAHSPLHFGNGTRLTVT.